The TCR beta chain described here comes from a study of T cell repertoires in cytomegalovirus infection. Whole-study context: In public TCR beta signatures, there were indications of both CMV infection and matching HLA type. Study-wide results and caveats: Based on cumulative public TCR beta family frequency, carriers of CMV plus the relevant HLA were identified.

TCRdb independently ran MiXCR on the reads; one entry per CDR3 protein. This sample has roughly 760,000 distinct CDR3 sequences; roughly a third occur once, and the top ten carry 2.8%. In regard to this clonotype: The target antigen is unknown.

The receptor was isolated from a human donor in good health (CMV status not recorded). Some clones in this sample may be carry-over from other donors' samples. Sequencing was carried out using PBMCs.

This CDR3 is CASSPGGRQNTEAFF. DNA for the CDR3: TGTGCCAGCAGCCCTGGAGGGAGACAGAACACTGAAGCTTTCTTT. The chain joins TRBV7-6 to TRBJ1-1, with D unclear. The CDR3 has 15 amino acids. V shed 5 bases and J shed 1 base, with 14 bases lying between them. Germline CDR1 SGHVS, CDR2 FNYEAQ.